Described below is a single T cell receptor (beta chain) sequence and its context. Other DNA variants within this sample encode the same CDR3. The data originate from a study of shared clonotypes between healthy human individuals. Only CD45RO-negative cells positively selected for CCR7 counted as naive CD8 cells, so terminally differentiated effector memory CD45RA+ cells were excluded. Donors comprised only Caucasian adults living in Nashville, Tennessee. Sequencing used immunoSEQ multiplex PCR; TCRdb keeps in-frame clones, though not all of them. The sample records around 2,100,000 clones, about 95% being singletons. Sequenced material: naive CD8+ T cells sorted from blood. The sequence came from a man between 18 and 29 years old in good health.

CDR3 in amino acids: CASSEQGYQPQHF. Written as DNA, the CDR3 is TGTGCCAGCAGCGAACAGGGATATCAGCCCCAGCATTTT. The chain has TRBV9 and TRBJ1-5, with D tentatively TRBD1 (6 bases). The CDR3 is made up of 13 amino acids. V dropped 3 bases and J dropped 5 bases, with 9 bases sitting between them. Germline V gives CDR1 SGDLS, CDR2 YYNGEE. Using reference TRBV9 and TRBJ1-5 for the parts outside the CDR3, the full variable domain is DSGVTQTPKHLITATGQRVTLRCSPRSGDLSVYWYQQSLDQGLQFLIQYYNGEERAKGNILERFSAQQFPDLHSELNLSSLELGDSALYFCASSEQGYQPQHFGDGTRLSIL.